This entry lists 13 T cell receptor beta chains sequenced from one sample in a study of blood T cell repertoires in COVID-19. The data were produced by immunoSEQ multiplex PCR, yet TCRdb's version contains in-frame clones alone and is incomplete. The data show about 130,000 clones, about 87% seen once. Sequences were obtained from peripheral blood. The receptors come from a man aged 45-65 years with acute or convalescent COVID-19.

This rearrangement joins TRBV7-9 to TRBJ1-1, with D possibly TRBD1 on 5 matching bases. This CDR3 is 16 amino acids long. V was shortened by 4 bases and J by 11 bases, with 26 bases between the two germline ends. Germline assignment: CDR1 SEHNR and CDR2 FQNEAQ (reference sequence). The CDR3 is CASSSNSGHWEGRAFF. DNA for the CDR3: TGTGCCAGCAGCTCGAATTCCGGACACTGGGAGGGGCGGGCTTTCTTT.

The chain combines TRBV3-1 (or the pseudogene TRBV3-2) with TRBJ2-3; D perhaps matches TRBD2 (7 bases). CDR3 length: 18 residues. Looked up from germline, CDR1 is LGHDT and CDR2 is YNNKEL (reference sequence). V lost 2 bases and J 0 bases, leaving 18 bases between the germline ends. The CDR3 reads CASSQLPGGGPSTDTQYF. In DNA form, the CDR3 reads TGTGCCAGCAGCCAACTCCCTGGGGGGGGCCCTAGCACAGATACGCAGTATTTT.

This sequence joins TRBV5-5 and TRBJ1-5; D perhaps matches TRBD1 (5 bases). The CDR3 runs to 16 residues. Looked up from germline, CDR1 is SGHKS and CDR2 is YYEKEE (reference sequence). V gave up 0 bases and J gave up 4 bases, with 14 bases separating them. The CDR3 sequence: CASSLEGNGWNQPQHF. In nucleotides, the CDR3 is TGTGCCAGCAGCTTGGAGGGGAATGGTTGGAATCAGCCCCAGCATTTT.

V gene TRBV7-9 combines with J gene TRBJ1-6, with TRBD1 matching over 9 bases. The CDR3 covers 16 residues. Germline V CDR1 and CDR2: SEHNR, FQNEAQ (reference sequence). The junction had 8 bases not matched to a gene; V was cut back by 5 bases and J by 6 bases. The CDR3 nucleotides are TGTGCCAGCAGCCCACAACAGGGGGCGGCTAATTCACCCCTCCACTTT. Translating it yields CASSPQQGAANSPLHF.

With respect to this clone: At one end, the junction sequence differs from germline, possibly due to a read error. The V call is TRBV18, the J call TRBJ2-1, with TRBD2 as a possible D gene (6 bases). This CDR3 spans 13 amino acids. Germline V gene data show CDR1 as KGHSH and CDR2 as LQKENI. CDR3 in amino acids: CASSMGPTSPPVF. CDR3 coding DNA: TGTGCCAGCTCTATGGGACCGACTAGTCCTCCCGTCTTC.

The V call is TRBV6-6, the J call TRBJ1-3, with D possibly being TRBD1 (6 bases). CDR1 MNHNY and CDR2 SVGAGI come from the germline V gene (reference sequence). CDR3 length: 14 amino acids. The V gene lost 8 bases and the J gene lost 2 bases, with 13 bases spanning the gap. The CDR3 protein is CASVRGSAGNTIYF. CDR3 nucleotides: TGTGCCAGCGTCAGGGGTTCGGCTGGAAACACCATATATTTT.

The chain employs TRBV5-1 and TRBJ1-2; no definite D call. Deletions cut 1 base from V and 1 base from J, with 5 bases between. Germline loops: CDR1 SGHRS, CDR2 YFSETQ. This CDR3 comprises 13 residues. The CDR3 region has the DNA TGCGCCAGCAGCTTGTCTGTTAACTATGGCTACACCTTC. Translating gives CASSLSVNYGYTF. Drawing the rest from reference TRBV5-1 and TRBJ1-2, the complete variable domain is KAGVTQTPRYLIKTRGQQVTLSCSPISGHRSVSWYQQTPGQGLQFLFEYFSETQRNKGNFPGRFSGRQFSNSRSEMNVSTLELGDSALYLCASSLSVNYGYTFGSGTRLTVV.

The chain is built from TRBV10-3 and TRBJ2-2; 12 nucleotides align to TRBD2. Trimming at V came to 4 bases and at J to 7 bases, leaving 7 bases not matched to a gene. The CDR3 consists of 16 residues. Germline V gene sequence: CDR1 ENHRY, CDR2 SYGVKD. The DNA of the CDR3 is TGTGCCATCAGTGGACTAGCGGGAGTTCGGGACGGGGAGCTGTTTTTT. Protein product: CAISGLAGVRDGELFF.

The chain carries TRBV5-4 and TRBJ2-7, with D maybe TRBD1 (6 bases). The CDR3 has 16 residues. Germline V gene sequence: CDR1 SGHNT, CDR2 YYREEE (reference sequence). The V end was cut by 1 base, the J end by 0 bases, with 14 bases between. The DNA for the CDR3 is TGTGCCAGCAGCTTGCCCCGGGACAAGAGCTCCTACGAGCAGTACTTC. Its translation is CASSLPRDKSSYEQYF.

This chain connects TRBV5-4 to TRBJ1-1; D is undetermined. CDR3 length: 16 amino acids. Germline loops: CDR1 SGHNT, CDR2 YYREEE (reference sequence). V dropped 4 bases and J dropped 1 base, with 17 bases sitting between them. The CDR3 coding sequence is TGTGCCAGCAGCCTAAGGGTCGGGAGAGCGAACACTGAAGCTTTCTTT. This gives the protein CASSLRVGRANTEAFF.

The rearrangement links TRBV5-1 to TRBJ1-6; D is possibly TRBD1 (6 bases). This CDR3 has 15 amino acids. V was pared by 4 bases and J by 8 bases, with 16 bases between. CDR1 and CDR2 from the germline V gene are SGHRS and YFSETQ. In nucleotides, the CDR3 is TGCGCCAGCAGCGTTAGGACAGACCTAGATTCACCCCTCCACTTT. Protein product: CASSVRTDLDSPLHF.

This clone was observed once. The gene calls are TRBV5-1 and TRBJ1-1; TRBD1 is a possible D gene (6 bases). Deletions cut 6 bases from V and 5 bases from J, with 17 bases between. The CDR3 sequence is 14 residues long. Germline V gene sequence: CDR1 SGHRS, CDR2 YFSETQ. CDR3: CASTLQGGLTEAFF. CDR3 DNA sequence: TGCGCCAGCACTTTACAGGGCGGGTTGACTGAAGCTTTCTTT.

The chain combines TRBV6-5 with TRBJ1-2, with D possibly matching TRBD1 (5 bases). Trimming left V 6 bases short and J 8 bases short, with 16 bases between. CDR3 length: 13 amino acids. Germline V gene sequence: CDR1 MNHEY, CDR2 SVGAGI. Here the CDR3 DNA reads TGTGCCAGCAGGCCAGACAGAGCCCGAGGCTACACCTTC. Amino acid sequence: CASRPDRARGYTF.